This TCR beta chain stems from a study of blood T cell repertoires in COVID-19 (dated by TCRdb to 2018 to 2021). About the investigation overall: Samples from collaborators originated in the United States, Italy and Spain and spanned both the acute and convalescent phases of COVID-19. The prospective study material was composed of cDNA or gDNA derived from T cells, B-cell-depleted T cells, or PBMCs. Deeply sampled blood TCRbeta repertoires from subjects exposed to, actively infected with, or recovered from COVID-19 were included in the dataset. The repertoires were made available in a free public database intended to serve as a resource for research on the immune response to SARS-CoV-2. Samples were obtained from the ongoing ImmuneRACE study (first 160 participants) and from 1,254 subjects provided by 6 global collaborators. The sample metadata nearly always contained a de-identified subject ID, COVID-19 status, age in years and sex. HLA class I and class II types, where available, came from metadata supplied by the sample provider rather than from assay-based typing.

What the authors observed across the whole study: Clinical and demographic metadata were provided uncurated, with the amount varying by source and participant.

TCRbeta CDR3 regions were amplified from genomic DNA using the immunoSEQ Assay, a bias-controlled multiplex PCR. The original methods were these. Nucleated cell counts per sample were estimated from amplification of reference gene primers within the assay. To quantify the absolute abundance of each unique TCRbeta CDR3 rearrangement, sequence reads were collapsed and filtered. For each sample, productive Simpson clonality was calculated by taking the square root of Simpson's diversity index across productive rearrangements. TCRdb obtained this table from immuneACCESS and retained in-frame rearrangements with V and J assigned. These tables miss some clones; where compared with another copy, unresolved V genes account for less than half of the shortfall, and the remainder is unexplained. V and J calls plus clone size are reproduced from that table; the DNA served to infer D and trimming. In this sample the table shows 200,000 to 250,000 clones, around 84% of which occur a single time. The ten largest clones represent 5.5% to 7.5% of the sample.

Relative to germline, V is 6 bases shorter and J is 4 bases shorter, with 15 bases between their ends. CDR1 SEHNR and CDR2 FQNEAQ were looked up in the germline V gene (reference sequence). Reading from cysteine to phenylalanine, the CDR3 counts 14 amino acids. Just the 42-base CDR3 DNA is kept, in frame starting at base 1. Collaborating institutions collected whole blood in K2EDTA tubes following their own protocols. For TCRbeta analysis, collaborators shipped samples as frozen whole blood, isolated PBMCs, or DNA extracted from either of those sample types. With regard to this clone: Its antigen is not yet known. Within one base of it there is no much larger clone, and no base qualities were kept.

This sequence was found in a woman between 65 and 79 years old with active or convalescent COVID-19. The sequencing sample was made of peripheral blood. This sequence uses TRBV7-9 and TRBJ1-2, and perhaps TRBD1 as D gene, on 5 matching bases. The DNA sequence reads TGTGCCAGCAGTCCACAGGCTTCAATCTATGGCTACACCTTC. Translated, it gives CASSPQASIYGYTF.